The next 32 T cell receptor beta chains were all read from a single sample in a study of read filtering for tumor transcriptome and immune sequencing. From 400 to 450 ng of RNA, a library with molecular barcoded alpha/delta and beta/gamma adaptors was made. TCRdb reprocessed the reads via MiXCR and lists one record per CDR3 protein. The data show some 39,000 distinct CDR3 sequences, with around 15% seen just once and more than 15% held by the top ten. Sequencing was carried out using a population of CD138-negative cells sorted from bone marrow. All receptors derive from a donor aged 40 or older with multiple myeloma.

This clonotype was counted many times. This rearrangement joins TRBV20-1 to TRBJ1-6; D remains unclear. CDR3 length: 15 residues. Germline V gives CDR1 DFQATT, CDR2 SNEGSKA (reference sequence). V was clipped by 1 base and J by 8 bases, with 15 bases between them. CDR3 loop: CSARAPGSPDSPLHF. In DNA, the CDR3 is TGCAGTGCTAGAGCACCGGGTTCCCCGGATTCACCCCTCCACTTT.

V is TRBV7-9 and J is TRBJ1-1; D is unclear. V lost 2 bases to trimming and J lost 5 bases, with 9 bases between them. The germline V gene encodes CDR1 SEHNR and CDR2 FQNEAQ (reference sequence). This CDR3 comprises 13 residues. CDR3 DNA sequence: TGTGCCAGCAGCTTACCAAGTGGGACTGAAGCTTTCTTT. Amino acids: CASSLPSGTEAFF.

At least ten counts were recorded for this clonotype. The chain couples TRBV3-1 to TRBJ1-6; perhaps TRBD1 as D (6 bases). V lost 2 bases and J lost 10, with 15 bases in between. The CDR3 consists of 15 residues. CDR1 and CDR2 from the germline V gene are LGHDT and YNNKEL (reference sequence). CDR3 loop: CASSQSQGRDSPLHF. DNA for the CDR3: TGTGCCAGCAGCCAATCTCAGGGGCGGGACTCACCCCTCCACTTT.

To note about this clonotype: The junction shows a germline mismatch at one end, possibly a read error. The rearrangement links TRBV6-6 to TRBJ2-5; D tentatively fits TRBD1 or TRBD2 (6 bases each). CDR3 length: 15 amino acids. Germline CDR1 reads MNHNY; CDR2 reads SVGAGI (reference sequence). CDR3 in DNA: TGTGCCAACAGTTACAGGAGGGGGTACCAAGAGACCCAGTACTTC. Translating it yields CANSYRRGYQETQYF.

This clonotype was observed a few times. Since no conserved phenylalanine or tryptophan closes the CDR3, a read error is the likely cause. This chain links TRBV29-1 with TRBJ1-2, with 11 bases identical to TRBD1. CDR3 length: 14 residues. Per germline, CDR1 SQVTM and CDR2 ANQGSEA. CDR3 amino acids: CGVEPDRGLKGYTS. The CDR3 nucleotides read TGCGGCGTTGAACCGGACAGGGGGCTGAAGGGCTACACCTCC.

The chain joins TRBV2 to TRBJ2-7, with TRBD1 identical over 11 bases. The V gene's germline CDR1 is SNHLY and CDR2 FYNNEI. The V gene end was trimmed by 4 bases and the J gene end by 3 bases; junction bases not matched to a gene: 5. The CDR3 contains 15 residues. The CDR3 DNA is TGTGCCAGCAGTGCCGTGGGACAGGGGGACTACGAGCAGTACTTC. This translates into CASSAVGQGDYEQYF. Supplemented by reference TRBV2 and TRBJ2-7, the full variable domain reads EPEVTQTPSHQVTQMGQEVILRCVPISNHLYFYWYRQILGQKVEFLVSFYNNEISEKSEIFDDQFSVERPDGSNFTLKIRSTKLEDSAMYFCASSAVGQGDYEQYFGPGTRLTVT.

Ten or more counts support this clonotype. As DNA, the CDR3 is TGTGCCAGCAGCCCGGGACTAGCGGGGGGTAGAGGGACAGATACGCAGTATTTT. Translated: CASSPGLAGGRGTDTQYF. The chain uses TRBV3-1 and TRBJ2-3, with TRBD2 identical over 15 bases. Trimming at V came to 4 bases and at J to 3 bases, leaving 8 bases not matched to a gene. This CDR3 is 18 amino acids long. CDR1 and CDR2 (germline): LGHDT, YNNKEL (reference sequence).

This clonotype was detected many times. This rearrangement joins TRBV28 to TRBJ1-2; 7 nucleotides agree with TRBD1. V lost 3 bases and J lost 11; bases outside the gene matches: 12. In germline, CDR1 is MDHEN, CDR2 SYDVKM. This CDR3 has 14 amino acids. CDR3 region: CASSFKRAGTAYTF. The DNA for the CDR3 is TGTGCCAGCAGTTTTAAAAGGGCCGGGACAGCGTACACCTTC.

The sample holds many counts of this clonotype. This chain links TRBV29-1 with TRBJ2-5; D is uncertain. CDR3 size: 11 residues. Germline CDR1 and CDR2: SQVTM and ANQGSEA. With 6 bases removed from V and 3 bases from J, the gap between germline ends came to 8 bases. CDR3 residues: CSVRPKETQYF. In nucleotides, the CDR3 is TGCAGCGTAAGGCCCAAAGAGACCCAGTACTTC.

There are many counts of this clonotype. This chain connects TRBV20-1 to TRBJ1-1, with no clear D. The germline CDR1 and CDR2 sequences are DFQATT and SNEGSKA (reference sequence). The CDR3 is 11 residues long. V gave up 3 bases and J gave up 5 bases, with 7 bases separating them. This CDR3 is CSASEETEAFF. DNA for the CDR3: TGCAGTGCTAGTGAGGAGACTGAAGCTTTCTTT.

This clonotype has only one observation. A single base is all that separates this from a far larger clone, so a read error is likely. This chain joins TRBV4-3 and TRBJ1-6, with 9 bases lining up with TRBD1. CDR1 is LGHNA and CDR2 is YSLEER in the germline V gene. This CDR3 has 13 amino acids. CDR3 protein: CASSQRDREKPFF. CDR3 DNA: TGCGCCAGCAGCCAACGGGACAGGGAGAAACCTTTCTTT.

As regards this clonotype: A read error may be the cause here, since a much bigger clone is one base away. V gene TRBV28 combines with J gene TRBJ1-2, with TRBD1 matching 7 bases. The germline gives CDR1 MDHEN, CDR2 SYDVKM. The CDR3 covers 14 residues. Losses at the gene ends were 3 bases for V and 9 bases for J; bases not matched to a gene: 10. The CDR3 reads CASSLSIGGNSYTF. The CDR3 coding sequence is TGTGCCAGCAGTTTGTCAATAGGGGGCAATAGCTACACCTTC.

This clonotype was counted ten times or more. The rearrangement uses TRBV19 and TRBJ2-2, with D possibly being TRBD2 (5 bases). CDR3 size: 15 residues. Germline values: CDR1 LNHDA, CDR2 SQIVND (reference sequence). Trimming cost V 6 bases and J 3 bases, with 14 bases left between them. This CDR3 reads CASRGREPHTGELFF. The CDR3 coding sequence is TGTGCCAGTAGAGGTCGGGAACCTCACACCGGGGAGCTGTTTTTT.

This clonotype came up many times. The chain has TRBV7-2 and TRBJ2-5; 14 bases line up with TRBD2. CDR3 size: 15 residues. In germline, CDR1 is SGHTA, CDR2 FQGNSA. The trim removed 3 bases at V and 5 bases at J, leaving 2 bases unmatched. CDR3 protein: CASSLTSGGGETQYF. The CDR3 region has the DNA TGTGCCAGCAGCTTGACTAGCGGGGGGGGGGAGACCCAGTACTTC.

This CDR3 is CASSYRGNTGELFF. The CDR3, as DNA: TGTGCCAGCAGCTACAGGGGGAACACCGGGGAGCTGTTTTTT. The V gene is TRBV7-9, the J gene TRBJ2-2; TRBD1 agrees at 7 bases. The CDR3 contains 14 residues. Looked up from germline, CDR1 is SEHNR and CDR2 is FQNEAQ (reference sequence). The junction had 0 bases not matched to a gene; V was cut back by 4 bases and J by 1 base.

This clonotype was found many times. The J gene is TRBJ1-1, the V gene TRBV6-2 or TRBV6-3; D gene ambiguous. This CDR3 has 14 residues. Germline V gene lookup returns CDR1 MNHEY and CDR2 SVGEGT. With 2 bases removed from V and 1 base from J, the gap between germline ends came to 8 bases. CDR3 in DNA: TGTGCCAGCAGTTACAGGTCAGCGAACACTGAAGCTTTCTTT. Its protein is CASSYRSANTEAFF.

This clonotype came up many times. V usage is TRBV12-3 or TRBV12-4 and J usage is TRBJ1-4; 8 nucleotides agree with TRBD1. V shed 10 bases, J shed 6 bases, and the junction held 10 bases outside the gene matches. This CDR3 has 14 residues. The CDR3 reads CATSTTGVYEKLFF. Here the CDR3 DNA reads TGTGCCACCTCGACGACAGGGGTTTATGAAAAACTGTTTTTT.

This clonotype was counted ten times or more. The CDR3 DNA sequence: TGTGCCAGCAGCCCCTACACCGGACGGGCCACAGATACGCAGTATTTT. It translates to CASSPYTGRATDTQYF. The chain joins TRBV3-1 to TRBJ2-3; no reliable D call. Germline values: CDR1 LGHDT, CDR2 YNNKEL (reference sequence). The CDR3 is 16 residues long. V gave up 4 bases and J gave up 2 bases, with 16 bases separating them.

This clonotype came up a few times. CDR3: CASSLGDPQNIQYF. CDR3 sequence (DNA): TGTGCCAGCAGCTTAGGGGACCCACAAAACATTCAGTACTTC. The rearrangement uses TRBV7-3 and TRBJ2-4; D tentatively fits TRBD1 or TRBD2 (5 bases each). The CDR3 is 14 amino acids. CDR1 SGHTA and CDR2 FQGTGA come from the germline V gene. The V gene lost 2 bases and the J gene lost 5 bases, with 10 bases spanning the gap.

Points on this clonotype: At one of its ends the junction is not consistent with the germline gene, which may arise from a read error. The chain combines TRBV19 with TRBJ2-7; D gene unclear. This CDR3 is 14 amino acids long. Germline V CDR1 and CDR2: LNHDA, SQIVND (reference sequence). In DNA, the CDR3 is TGTGCTAGTAGTATGTGTGGATCCGCCTTTGAGCAGTACTTC. Translating it yields CASSMCGSAFEQYF.

Only a few counts were recorded for this clonotype. The gene calls are TRBV7-8 and TRBJ2-3; the D gene could be TRBD1 or TRBD2 (7 bases each). The V end was cut by 3 bases, the J end by 5 bases, with 21 bases between. Germline V gene lookup returns CDR1 SGHVS and CDR2 FQNEAQ. There are 17 residues in the CDR3. The CDR3 nucleotides read TGTGCCAGCAGCTTCGGGGTGCTCAGGGGGGGACGAGATACGCAGTATTTT. Translated, it gives CASSFGVLRGGRDTQYF.

V and J are TRBV5-1 and TRBJ2-7; 9 bases fit TRBD1. Trimming cost V 6 bases and J 7 bases; bases outside gene matches: 8. The germline gives CDR1 SGHRS, CDR2 YFSETQ. There are 13 residues in the CDR3. The CDR3 loop reads CASTRGTGKEQYF. As DNA, the CDR3 is TGCGCCAGCACTCGCGGGACAGGGAAGGAGCAGTACTTC.

On this clonotype: A far larger clone is one base from this, pointing to a likely read error. The chain links TRBV4-3 to TRBJ1-2, with D perhaps TRBD1 (6 bases). CDR1 is LGHNA and CDR2 is YSLEER in the germline V gene. The germline V and J ends were trimmed by 5 bases and 6 bases, with 19 bases remaining between them. CDR3 length equals 15 residues. CDR3 in DNA: TGCGCCAGCAGCTTCCCCGCCGGGACACAGCATGGCTACACCTTC. Amino acid sequence: CASSFPAGTQHGYTF.

Note on this clonotype: Sequence at one end of the junction differs from germline and may be a read error. The V and J genes are TRBV20-1 and TRBJ2-7; TRBD1 aligns across 8 bases. Germline V gene data show CDR1 as DFQATT and CDR2 as SNEGSKA (reference sequence). This CDR3 contains 15 residues. CDR3 region: CSARHPDRELSERYF. The CDR3 DNA follows: TGCAGTGCTCGGCACCCGGACAGGGAGCTCAGCGAGCGGTACTTC.

This clonotype was counted at least ten times. J is TRBJ2-5 and V is TRBV3-1; 7 bases are shared with TRBD2. Germline CDR1 LGHDT, CDR2 YNNKEL (reference sequence). V gave up 0 bases and J gave up 5 bases; unmatched junction bases: 12. This CDR3 comprises 17 residues. The CDR3 DNA reads as TGTGCCAGCAGCCAAGACCCTGGCGCGGGGGAGGGGGAGACCCAGTACTTC. This gives the protein CASSQDPGAGEGETQYF.

This clonotype rates as medium-sized. The V and J genes are TRBV5-1 and TRBJ1-6; 9 nucleotides align to TRBD1. CDR1 is SGHRS, CDR2 YFSETQ, per germline. The ends lost 2 bases at V and 10 bases at J; junction bases unmatched: 7. This CDR3 has 15 amino acids. CDR3 nucleotide sequence: TGCGCCAGCAGCTTTTCGGGACAGGGTCGATCACCCCTCCACTTT. It yields the protein CASSFSGQGRSPLHF.

In the case of this clonotype: This may arise from a read error, as a much more abundant clone is one base away. The genes are TRBV7-9 and TRBJ2-3, with D unclear. V dropped 5 bases and J dropped 4 bases, with 10 bases sitting between them. Germline V gives CDR1 SEHNR, CDR2 FQNEAQ (reference sequence). The CDR3 loop spans 13 amino acids. CDR3 region: CASSLMIADTQYF. The CDR3 DNA reads TGTGCCAGCAGCCTAATGATAGCAGATACGCAGTATTTT. The complete variable domain, with remaining parts taken from reference TRBV7-9 and TRBJ2-3, reads DTGVSQNPRHKITKRGQNVTFRCDPISEHNRLYWYRQTLGQGPEFLTYFQNEAQLEKSRLLSDRFSAERPKGSFSTLEIQRTEQGDSAMYLCASSLMIADTQYFGPGTRLTVL.

This clonotype has a count of ten or more. The rearrangement links TRBV5-1 to TRBJ2-2; TRBD2 is a possible D gene (6 bases). The germline CDR1 and CDR2 sequences are SGHRS and YFSETQ. The length of the CDR3 is 15 residues. The germline V and J ends were trimmed by 0 bases and 7 bases, with 13 bases remaining between them. CDR3 region: CASSLALKGGGELFF. CDR3 DNA sequence: TGCGCCAGCAGCTTGGCCCTAAAGGGAGGCGGGGAGCTGTTTTTT.

This clonotype was recorded at least ten times. This chain uses TRBV19 with TRBJ1-1; D remains ambiguous. The CDR3 has 16 amino acids. V lost 5 bases and J lost 6, with 22 bases in between. The germline gives CDR1 LNHDA, CDR2 SQIVND (reference sequence). The chain's CDR3 is CASSRQDTHPGAEAFF. CDR3 coding DNA: TGTGCCAGTAGTCGCCAGGATACCCATCCTGGGGCTGAAGCTTTCTTT.

This clonotype was seen repeatedly, ten times or more. The rearrangement links TRBV20-1 to TRBJ2-1; D is unclear. In germline, CDR1 is DFQATT, CDR2 SNEGSKA (reference sequence). With 2 bases removed from V and 3 bases from J, the gap between germline ends came to 17 bases. The CDR3 totals 16 residues. The CDR3 DNA sequence: TGCAGTGCTAGATTTCCGCTTCGAGGCGGCTACAATGAGCAGTTCTTC. Protein: CSARFPLRGGYNEQFF.

This clonotype was observed many times. A read error is possible here, since a much larger clone lies one base away. The gene calls are TRBV20-1 and TRBJ1-1; TRBD1 matches 7 bases. The CDR3 spans 15 residues. In germline, CDR1 is DFQATT, CDR2 SNEGSKA (reference sequence). V shed 5 bases and J 3 bases; nucleotides not matched to a gene: 12. CDR3 nucleotide sequence: TGCAGTGCTTCCTCACCGGGACAGATTTACACTGAAGCTTTCTTT. Protein sequence: CSASSPGQIYTEAFF.

Note on this clonotype: Compared with germline, one end of the junction differs, possibly owing to a read error. The V gene is TRBV30, the J gene TRBJ1-5; 7 bases agree with TRBD1. The CDR3 length is 15 residues. Germline V lookup: CDR1 GTSNPN, CDR2 SVGIG (reference sequence). The CDR3 protein is CARSLRQGWDQPQHF. In DNA, the CDR3 is TGTGCCCGGAGTCTTCGACAGGGCTGGGATCAGCCCCAGCATTTT.